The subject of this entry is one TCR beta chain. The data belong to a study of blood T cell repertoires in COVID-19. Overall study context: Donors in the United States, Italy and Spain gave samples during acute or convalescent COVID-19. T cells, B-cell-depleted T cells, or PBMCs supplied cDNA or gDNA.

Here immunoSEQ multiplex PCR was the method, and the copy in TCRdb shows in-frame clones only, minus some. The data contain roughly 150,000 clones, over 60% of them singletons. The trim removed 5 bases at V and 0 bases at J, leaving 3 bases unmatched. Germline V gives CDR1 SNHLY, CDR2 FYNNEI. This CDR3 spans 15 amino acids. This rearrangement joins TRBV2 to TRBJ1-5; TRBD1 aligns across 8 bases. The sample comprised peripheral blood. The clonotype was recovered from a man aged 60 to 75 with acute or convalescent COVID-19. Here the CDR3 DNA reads TGTGCCAGCAGTCACAGGGGGAATAGCAATCAGCCCCAGCATTTT. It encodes CASSHRGNSNQPQHF. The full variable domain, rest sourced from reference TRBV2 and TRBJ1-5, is EPEVTQTPSHQVTQMGQEVILRCVPISNHLYFYWYRQILGQKVEFLVSFYNNEISEKSEIFDDQFSVERPDGSNFTLKIRSTKLEDSAMYFCASSHRGNSNQPQHFGDGTRLSIL.